One sample yielded the 20 T cell receptor beta chains listed below, sequenced in a study of T cell changes during pregnancy in multiple sclerosis. Clones were read by immunoSEQ multiplex PCR, and TCRdb kept only the in-frame ones, dropping some. This table has fewer than 50,000 clones, roughly 94% appearing once. The specimen was CD4+ T cells from peripheral blood mononuclear cells, collected in the third trimester of pregnancy. Receptors originate from a female donor with multiple sclerosis, enrolled in a pregnancy study.

The chain uses TRBV9 and TRBJ2-5; 7 bases agree with TRBD2. The V gene's germline CDR1 is SGDLS and CDR2 YYNGEE. The junction had 9 bases not matched to a gene; V was cut back by 2 bases and J by 5 bases. This CDR3 contains 15 residues. CDR3 DNA sequence: TGTGCCAGCAGCGTCGGGGCAAGGGAGGGGGAGACCCAGTACTTC. Residues: CASSVGAREGETQYF.

The V gene is TRBV11-2, the J gene TRBJ1-2; 9 bases agree with TRBD1. V dropped 3 bases and J dropped 8; count of bases not matched to a gene: 4. This CDR3 region has 13 residues. Germline V CDR1 and CDR2: SGHAT, FQNNGV. The CDR3 region has the DNA TGTGCCAGCAGCTTGGGACAGGGCGGAGGCTACACCTTC. It is translated as CASSLGQGGGYTF. The full variable domain, with the rest looked up from reference TRBV11-2 and TRBJ1-2, is EAGVAQSPRYKIIEKRQSVAFWCNPISGHATLYWYQQILGQGPKLLIQFQNNGVVDDSQLPKDRFSAERLKGVDSTLKIQPAKLEDSAVYLCASSLGQGGGYTFGSGTRLTVV.

This sequence joins TRBV6-5 and TRBJ2-2, with 9 positions matching TRBD2. The trim removed 0 bases at V and 7 bases at J, leaving 6 bases unmatched. The CDR3 consists of 16 residues. CDR1 and CDR2 from the germline V gene are MNHEY and SVGAGI. CDR3 in DNA: TGTGCCAGCAGTTACTCGAGCGGGGGGCATATCGGGGAGCTGTTTTTT. Its translation: CASSYSSGGHIGELFF.

The chain has TRBV6-6 and TRBJ2-2, with 9 bases fitting TRBD2. Germline V gene data show CDR1 as MNHNY and CDR2 as SVGAGI (reference sequence). This CDR3 comprises 15 residues. The V and J ends lost 2 bases and 8 bases, in that order; junction bases with no gene match: 6. In DNA form, the CDR3 reads TGTGCCAGCAGTTACGGTCTAGCGGGGAGGGGGGAGCTGTTTTTT. Translation gives CASSYGLAGRGELFF.

The gene calls are TRBV28 and TRBJ1-2; 8 bases are shared with TRBD1. From germline, CDR1 is MDHEN and CDR2 SYDVKM. V trimming: 6 bases; J trimming: 8 bases; junction bases outside the gene matches: 11. This CDR3 spans 14 amino acids. CDR3 protein: CASRDRETRGGYTF. Written as DNA, the CDR3 is TGTGCCAGCAGGGACAGGGAAACAAGGGGGGGCTACACCTTC.

This chain uses TRBV6-6 with TRBJ2-7; 7 nucleotides agree with TRBD1. The CDR3 extends over 15 amino acids. Germline CDR1 MNHNY, CDR2 SVGAGI (reference sequence). The trim removed 2 bases at V and 5 bases at J, leaving 9 bases unmatched. The CDR3 protein is CASSYRAGGDNEQYF. CDR3 nucleotide sequence: TGTGCCAGCAGTTACAGGGCAGGGGGTGATAACGAGCAGTACTTC.

V gene TRBV5-4 combines with J gene TRBJ2-2; D uncertain. The V gene's germline CDR1 is SGHNT and CDR2 YYREEE (reference sequence). The CDR3 spans 12 residues. The ends were cut back, 2 bases at V and 6 bases at J, with 5 bases in the middle. DNA of the CDR3: TGTGCCAGCAGCTTACATGCCGGGGAGCTGTTTTTT. Translated: CASSLHAGELFF.

This chain joins TRBV6-6 and TRBJ2-1; D is undetermined. The CDR3 has 13 residues. V was trimmed by 10 bases and J by 0 bases, leaving 10 bases between them. In germline, CDR1 is MNHNY, CDR2 SVGAGI (reference sequence). This CDR3 is CATHKRSYNEQFF. The CDR3 nucleotides read TGTGCCACCCACAAACGCTCCTACAATGAGCAGTTCTTC.

The V call is TRBV18, the J call TRBJ2-7; perhaps TRBD1 as D (6 bases). This CDR3 is built from 11 residues. In germline, CDR1 is KGHSH, CDR2 LQKENI. With 5 bases removed from V and 5 bases from J, the gap between germline ends came to 7 bases. The CDR3 is CASSGQNEQYF. Written as DNA, the CDR3 is TGTGCCAGCTCAGGACAGAACGAGCAGTACTTC.

The DNA of the CDR3 is TGTGCCAGCAGCTTAGAACAAGGGGTTCGAGAAAAACTGTTTTTT. It specifies CASSLEQGVREKLFF. V is TRBV7-9 and J is TRBJ1-4; tentatively, D is TRBD1 (5 bases). Germline lookup yields CDR1 SEHNR and CDR2 FQNEAQ (reference sequence). Trimming shortened V by 1 base and J by 8 bases, and 14 bases separated the two germline ends. The length of the CDR3 is 15 residues.

V usage is TRBV7-8 and J usage is TRBJ2-7; no clear D gene. The CDR3 has 12 amino acids. Germline V gene lookup returns CDR1 SGHVS and CDR2 FQNEAQ. V was trimmed by 4 bases and J by 2 bases, leaving 6 bases between them. In DNA, the CDR3 is TGTGCCAGCAGCTCTGCAGCCTACGAGCAGTACTTC. Translated: CASSSAAYEQYF. The variable domain in full, with the rest retrieved from reference TRBV7-8 and TRBJ2-7, is GAGVSQSPRYKVAKRGQDVALRCDPISGHVSLFWYQQALGQGPEFLTYFQNEAQLDKSGLPSDRFFAERPEGSVSTLKIQRTQQEDSAVYLCASSSAAYEQYFGPGTRLTVT.

This clone was detected a few times. The gene calls are TRBV4-3 and TRBJ1-2; 7 nucleotides align to TRBD1. There are 13 residues in the CDR3. Germline CDR1 and CDR2: LGHNA and YSLEER. The V segment lost 3 bases and the J segment 3 bases; nucleotides outside the gene matches: 1. The CDR3 protein is CASSHGQDYGYTF. The CDR3 nucleotides read TGCGCCAGCAGCCATGGACAGGACTATGGCTACACCTTC.

V gene TRBV5-1 combines with J gene TRBJ2-7, with TRBD2 matching 8 bases. The germline CDR1 and CDR2 sequences are SGHRS and YFSETQ. Trimming removed 1 base from V and 7 bases from J; junction bases left unmatched: 10. The CDR3 contains 15 residues. As DNA, the CDR3 is TGCGCCAGCAGCTTGCGGGGGGGAACCTACGAGGAGCAGTACTTC. It encodes CASSLRGGTYEEQYF.

The V gene is TRBV5-1, the J gene TRBJ2-6, with D possibly matching TRBD1 (5 bases). The CDR3 contains 18 residues. With 0 bases removed from V and 0 bases from J, the gap between germline ends came to 13 bases. Per the germline V gene, CDR1 is SGHRS and CDR2 is YFSETQ. This CDR3 reads CASSLAGRDSSGANVLTF. The CDR3 DNA follows: TGCGCCAGCAGCTTGGCCGGCAGGGATAGCTCTGGGGCCAACGTCCTGACTTTC.

V usage is TRBV18 and J usage is TRBJ2-2; D is undetermined. The V gene lost 3 bases and the J gene lost 0 bases, with 8 bases spanning the gap. From germline, CDR1 is KGHSH and CDR2 LQKENI. The CDR3 has 15 amino acids. The CDR3 spells CASSPLNSNTGELFF. The CDR3 DNA is TGTGCCAGCTCACCCCTTAACTCGAACACCGGGGAGCTGTTTTTT.

The chain employs TRBV19 and TRBJ1-6; 7 bases line up with TRBD1. Trimming cost V 3 bases and J 5 bases; bases outside gene matches: 1. CDR1 LNHDA and CDR2 SQIVND come from the germline V gene (reference sequence). There are 14 residues in the CDR3. CDR3 loop: CASSIGTDNSPLHF. The CDR3 bases are TGTGCCAGTAGTATTGGGACAGATAATTCACCCCTCCACTTT.

The rearrangement uses TRBV4-3 and TRBJ2-3, with 7 positions matching TRBD1. The germline gives CDR1 LGHNA, CDR2 YSLEER. The ends lost 4 bases at V and 0 bases at J; junction bases unmatched: 4. This CDR3 spans 15 amino acids. CDR3 in amino acids: CASSLGTVSTDTQYF. Here the CDR3 DNA reads TGCGCCAGCAGCCTGGGGACAGTAAGCACAGATACGCAGTATTTT.

This chain links TRBV11-3 with TRBJ2-5; 10 bases agree with TRBD2. Trimming cost V 1 base and J 2 bases; bases outside gene matches: 1. There are 15 residues in the CDR3. Germline V gene lookup returns CDR1 SGHNT and CDR2 YENEEA. The CDR3 nucleotides read TGTGCCAGCAGCTTAGTAGCGGGGGGACAAGAGACCCAGTACTTC. Translating gives CASSLVAGGQETQYF.

V gene TRBV23-1 combines with J gene TRBJ1-5; 11 bases are shared with TRBD1. TRBV23-1 is flagged as an ORF with uncertain function. This CDR3 comprises 17 residues. V lost 4 bases, J lost 1 base, and 6 bases stayed unmatched. The CDR3 coding sequence is TGCGCCAGCAGTCCGCACCGGGACAGGGGGAGCAATCAGCCCCAGCATTTT. This sequence encodes CASSPHRDRGSNQPQHF.

The chain couples TRBV30 to TRBJ1-1; 7 positions match TRBD1. The CDR3 loop spans 17 amino acids. The V segment lost 0 bases and the J segment 3 bases; nucleotides outside the gene matches: 13. Germline values: CDR1 GTSNPN, CDR2 SVGIG (reference sequence). CDR3 sequence: CAWSVLPNRGGDTEAFF. For the CDR3, the DNA is TGTGCCTGGAGTGTACTACCCAACAGGGGTGGGGACACTGAAGCTTTCTTT.